This passage covers 18 T cell receptor beta chains from one sample sequenced in a study of shared clonotypes between healthy human individuals. Profiling relied on immunoSEQ multiplex PCR, and the TCRdb table lists in-frame clones only, not all of them. The sample has some 2,100,000 clones, approximately 94% seen once. The specimen was naive CD4+ T cells sorted from blood. The subset is: CD45RA+ positively selected. These receptors were collected from a man aged 18 to 30 in good health.

The genes are TRBV6-7 and TRBJ2-4; a weak D match, TRBD1 (6 bases). TRBV6-7 is assigned to the ORF class and has an uncertain function. V was trimmed by 6 bases and J by 0 bases, leaving 18 bases between them. The CDR3 contains 17 residues. CDR3 sequence reads: CASRVREDSRAKNIQYF. The CDR3 bases are TGTGCCAGCAGAGTTAGAGAGGACAGTCGAGCCAAAAACATTCAGTACTTC.

This chain connects TRBV6-6 to TRBJ1-2, with a possible D match to TRBD1 (5 bases). There are 14 residues in the CDR3. The ends were cut back, 2 bases at V and 8 bases at J, with 15 bases in the middle. In germline, CDR1 is MNHNY, CDR2 SVGAGI (reference sequence). The CDR3 DNA reads as TGTGCCAGCAGTTACCGTCAAGGGGCGGCGGGCTACACCTTC. Translated: CASSYRQGAAGYTF.

The chain uses TRBV4-1 and TRBJ2-5; 7 nucleotides line up with TRBD2. With V trimmed by 4 bases and J by 4 bases, 9 bases remained unmatched. The CDR3 extends over 15 amino acids. Germline V gives CDR1 MGHRA, CDR2 YSYEKL. The CDR3 sequence: CASSRPPAGVETQYF. CDR3 nucleotides: TGCGCCAGCAGCCGCCCCCCGGCGGGAGTAGAGACCCAGTACTTC.

The chain uses TRBV25-1 and TRBJ1-3, with D unresolved. The CDR3 extends over 12 amino acids. CDR1 is MGHDK and CDR2 is SYGVNS in the germline V gene. V shed 3 bases and J shed 7 bases, with 7 bases lying between them. The CDR3 sequence: CASSEGWNTIYF. In nucleotides, the CDR3 is TGTGCCAGCAGTGAGGGATGGAACACCATATATTTT.

The DNA of the CDR3 is TGTGCCAGCAGCCCCCGAGAGTTCTATAGCAATCAGCCCCAGCATTTT. Its protein is CASSPREFYSNQPQHF. The gene calls are TRBV7-8 and TRBJ1-5; no clear D. The CDR3 spans 16 residues. The V end lost 5 bases, the J end lost 0 bases, and 14 bases lay between the germline ends. Germline V CDR1 and CDR2: SGHVS, FQNEAQ.

The rearrangement joins TRBV28 to TRBJ1-5; D is perhaps TRBD1 (5 bases). The CDR3 extends over 15 amino acids. Trimming left V 3 bases short and J 11 bases short, with 20 bases between. Germline assignment: CDR1 MDHEN and CDR2 SYDVKM. CDR3 sequence: CASSFEGQGPGSQHF. CDR3 DNA sequence: TGTGCCAGCAGTTTTGAGGGGCAGGGCCCAGGGTCCCAGCATTTT.

The chain employs TRBV7-2 and TRBJ2-5; D tentatively reads TRBD1 or TRBD2 (6 bases each). CDR1 and CDR2 from the germline V gene are SGHTA and FQGNSA. This CDR3 comprises 13 residues. The ends were cut back, 3 bases at V and 5 bases at J, with 10 bases in the middle. CDR3 region: CASSFGGGETQYF. The CDR3 DNA sequence: TGTGCCAGCAGCTTCGGAGGGGGGGAGACCCAGTACTTC. Looking up the rest from reference TRBV7-2 and TRBJ2-5 gives the full variable domain: GAGVSQSPSNKVTEKGKDVELRCDPISGHTALYWYRQSLGQGLEFLIYFQGNSAPDKSGLPSDRFSAERTGGSVSTLTIQRTQQEDSAVYLCASSFGGGETQYFGPGTRLLVL.

The rearrangement joins TRBV7-2 to TRBJ2-1, with 8 bases aligning to TRBD2. V shed 5 bases, J shed 7 bases, and the junction held 13 bases outside the gene matches. Germline V CDR1 and CDR2: SGHTA, FQGNSA. This CDR3 is built from 16 residues. The CDR3 bases are TGTGCCAGCAGCCCCACCGGGACTAGTGTTGTTAATGAGCAGTTCTTC. Protein sequence: CASSPTGTSVVNEQFF.

The chain employs TRBV5-1 and TRBJ2-5; 9 bases align to TRBD1. The CDR3 has 16 residues. The junction had 9 bases not matched to a gene; V was cut back by 4 bases and J by 2 bases. CDR1 and CDR2 from the germline V gene are SGHRS and YFSETQ. The CDR3 loop reads CASSRVDRGSQETQYF. The CDR3 bases are TGCGCCAGCAGCAGGGTAGACAGGGGGTCACAAGAGACCCAGTACTTC.

This chain connects TRBV10-3 to TRBJ1-3; TRBD1 might be the D (6 bases). This CDR3 is built from 15 residues. Germline loops: CDR1 ENHRY, CDR2 SYGVKD. The V end lost 3 bases, the J end lost 0 bases, and 9 bases lay between the germline ends. The CDR3 bases are TGTGCCATCAGTGAAGGACAGAACTCTGGAAACACCATATATTTT. Its translation is CAISEGQNSGNTIYF.

The rearrangement links TRBV5-6 to TRBJ2-7; 7 bases agree with TRBD1. In germline, CDR1 is SGHDT, CDR2 YYEEEE. The V gene end was trimmed by 3 bases and the J gene end by 7 bases; junction bases not matched to a gene: 13. There are 15 residues in the CDR3. The CDR3 DNA reads as TGTGCCAGCAGCTATCCTGGACAGGAGTTTCTGGAGCAGTACTTC. This sequence encodes CASSYPGQEFLEQYF. Using reference TRBV5-6 and TRBJ2-7 for the parts outside the CDR3, the full variable domain is DAGVTQSPTHLIKTRGQQVTLRCSPKSGHDTVSWYQQALGQGPQFIFQYYEEEERQRGNFPDRFSGHQFPNYSSELNVNALLLGDSALYLCASSYPGQEFLEQYFGPGTRLTVT.

The chain uses TRBV7-2 and TRBJ1-2; D call uncertain. The CDR3 is made up of 14 amino acids. Germline CDR1 reads SGHTA; CDR2 reads FQGNSA. V was cut by 1 base and J by 8 bases, with 14 bases left in between. CDR3 coding DNA: TGTGCCAGCAGCTTAGGTGGCCCATCGGAAGGCTACACCTTC. It encodes CASSLGGPSEGYTF.

V gene TRBV2 combines with J gene TRBJ1-1; the D is unclear. Germline V lookup: CDR1 SNHLY, CDR2 FYNNEI. Between the trimmed V and J ends, which lost 7 bases and 1 base, there was a span of 13 bases. The length of the CDR3 is 14 residues. CDR3 residues: CASIGGLQNTEAFF. In DNA, the CDR3 is TGTGCCAGCATAGGAGGGCTCCAGAACACTGAAGCTTTCTTT.

This chain uses TRBV18 with TRBJ1-2; TRBD1 matches 9 bases. CDR3 size: 14 residues. The V gene's germline CDR1 is KGHSH and CDR2 LQKENI. With 4 bases clipped from V and 8 bases from J, the junction kept 8 bases outside the gene matches. Written as DNA, the CDR3 is TGTGCCAGCTCACTAGGGACAGGGCTATTGGGCTACACCTTC. Its protein is CASSLGTGLLGYTF.

This clone is a singleton in its sample. The chain has TRBV9 and TRBJ1-4; D uncertain. CDR3 size: 15 residues. The V and J ends lost 0 bases and 4 bases respectively, with 10 bases between them. Per germline, CDR1 SGDLS and CDR2 YYNGEE. The DNA for the CDR3 is TGTGCCAGCAGCGTAGGTGCGATAGATAATGAAAAACTGTTTTTT. Its translation is CASSVGAIDNEKLFF.

V usage is TRBV7-9 and J usage is TRBJ2-7; the D gene is possibly TRBD2 (5 bases). This CDR3 is built from 14 residues. CDR1 is SEHNR, CDR2 FQNEAQ, per germline (reference sequence). Trimming cost V 4 bases and J 3 bases, with 13 bases left between them. CDR3 nucleotide sequence: TGTGCCAGCAGCTCCTCGGGATCTCACTACGAGCAGTACTTC. It translates to CASSSSGSHYEQYF.

Here the CDR3 reads CASSYDKGQPYEQYF. CDR3 bases: TGTGCCAGCAGTTACGACAAAGGACAGCCCTACGAGCAGTACTTC. The chain is built from TRBV6-5 and TRBJ2-7; possibly TRBD1 for D (6 bases). CDR1 and CDR2 (germline): MNHEY, SVGAGI. V lost 2 bases, J lost 2 bases, and 13 bases lay in between. The CDR3 is 15 amino acids.

This clone was seen only once. The chain employs TRBV27 and TRBJ2-7, with a possible D match to TRBD2 (5 bases). There are 15 residues in the CDR3. V lost 4 bases, J lost 5 bases, and 18 bases lay in between. Germline CDR1 and CDR2: MNHEY and SMNVEV (reference sequence). Here the CDR3 reads CASSSSPGLAHEQYF. The CDR3 DNA is TGTGCCAGCAGTTCGAGTCCCGGGCTAGCCCACGAGCAGTACTTC.